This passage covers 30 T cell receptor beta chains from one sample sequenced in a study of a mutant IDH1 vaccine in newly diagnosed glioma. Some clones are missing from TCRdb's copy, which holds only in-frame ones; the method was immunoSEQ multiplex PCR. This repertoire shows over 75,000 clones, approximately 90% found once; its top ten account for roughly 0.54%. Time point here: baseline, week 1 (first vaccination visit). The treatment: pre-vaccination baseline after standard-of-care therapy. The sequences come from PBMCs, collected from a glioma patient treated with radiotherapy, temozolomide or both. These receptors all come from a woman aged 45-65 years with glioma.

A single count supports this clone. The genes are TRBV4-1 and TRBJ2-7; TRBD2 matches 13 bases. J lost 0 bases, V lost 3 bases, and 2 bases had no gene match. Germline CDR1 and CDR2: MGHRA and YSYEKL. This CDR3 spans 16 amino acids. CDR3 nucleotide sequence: TGCGCCAGCAGCCAGGGACTAGCGGGAATCTCCTACGAGCAGTACTTC. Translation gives CASSQGLAGISYEQYF.

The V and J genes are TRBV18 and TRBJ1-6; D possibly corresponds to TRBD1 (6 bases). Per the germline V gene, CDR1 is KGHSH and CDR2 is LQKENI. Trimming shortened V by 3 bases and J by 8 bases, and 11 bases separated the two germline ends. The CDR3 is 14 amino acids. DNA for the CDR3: TGTGCCAGCTCACCGGCAGGGGACGATTCACCCCTCCACTTT. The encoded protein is CASSPAGDDSPLHF.

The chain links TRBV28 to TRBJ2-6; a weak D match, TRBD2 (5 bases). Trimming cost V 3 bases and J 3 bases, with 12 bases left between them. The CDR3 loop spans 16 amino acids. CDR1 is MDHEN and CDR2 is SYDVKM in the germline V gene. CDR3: CASSFPTRNGANVLTF. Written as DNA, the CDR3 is TGTGCCAGCAGTTTCCCCACTAGGAATGGGGCCAACGTCCTGACTTTC. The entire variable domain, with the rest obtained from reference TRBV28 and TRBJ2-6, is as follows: DVKVTQSSRYLVKRTGEKVFLECVQDMDHENMFWYRQDPGLGLRLIYFSYDVKMKEKGDIPEGYSVSREKKERFSLILESASTNQTSMYLCASSFPTRNGANVLTFGAGSRLTVL.

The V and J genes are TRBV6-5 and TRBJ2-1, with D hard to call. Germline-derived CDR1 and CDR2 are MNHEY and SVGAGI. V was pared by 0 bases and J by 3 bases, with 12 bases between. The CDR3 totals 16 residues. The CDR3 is CASSYSTSSLYNEQFF. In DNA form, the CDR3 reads TGTGCCAGCAGTTACTCGACGAGCAGTCTCTACAATGAGCAGTTCTTC.

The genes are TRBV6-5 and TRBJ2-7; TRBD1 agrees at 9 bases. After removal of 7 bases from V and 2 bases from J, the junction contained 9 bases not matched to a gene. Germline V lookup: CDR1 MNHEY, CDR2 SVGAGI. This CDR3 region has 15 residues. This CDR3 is CASTVGTGFPYEQYF. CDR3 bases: TGTGCCAGCACCGTGGGGACAGGGTTCCCCTACGAGCAGTACTTC.

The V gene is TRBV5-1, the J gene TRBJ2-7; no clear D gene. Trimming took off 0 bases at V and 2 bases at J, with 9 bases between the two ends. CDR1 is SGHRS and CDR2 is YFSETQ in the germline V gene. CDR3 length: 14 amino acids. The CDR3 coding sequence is TGCGCCAGCAGCTTGGGACCAGGAGCCTACGAGCAGTACTTC. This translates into CASSLGPGAYEQYF.

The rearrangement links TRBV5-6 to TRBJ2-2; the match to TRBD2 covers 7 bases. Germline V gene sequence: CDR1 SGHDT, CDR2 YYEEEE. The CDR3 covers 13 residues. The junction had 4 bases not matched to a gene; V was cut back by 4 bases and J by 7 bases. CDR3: CASSPGGLGELFF. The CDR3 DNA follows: TGTGCCAGCAGCCCGGGGGGACTCGGGGAGCTGTTTTTT.

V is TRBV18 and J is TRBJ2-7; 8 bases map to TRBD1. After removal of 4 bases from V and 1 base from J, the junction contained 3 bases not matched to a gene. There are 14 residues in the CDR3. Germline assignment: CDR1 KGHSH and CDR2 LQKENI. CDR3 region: CASSLGQGSYEQYF. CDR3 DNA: TGTGCCAGCTCACTTGGACAGGGATCCTACGAGCAGTACTTC.

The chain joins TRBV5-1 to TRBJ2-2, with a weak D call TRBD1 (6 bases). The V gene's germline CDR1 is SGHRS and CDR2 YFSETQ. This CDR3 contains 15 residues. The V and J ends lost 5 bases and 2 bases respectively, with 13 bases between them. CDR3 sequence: CASRYRGQNTGELFF. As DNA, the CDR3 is TGCGCCAGCAGATATAGGGGACAAAACACCGGGGAGCTGTTTTTT.

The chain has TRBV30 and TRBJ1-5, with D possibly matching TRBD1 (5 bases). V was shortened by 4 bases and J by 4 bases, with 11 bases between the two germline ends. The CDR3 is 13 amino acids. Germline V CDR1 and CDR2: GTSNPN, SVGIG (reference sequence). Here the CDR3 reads CAWNGDPNQPQHF. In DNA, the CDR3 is TGTGCCTGGAACGGGGACCCAAATCAGCCCCAGCATTTT.

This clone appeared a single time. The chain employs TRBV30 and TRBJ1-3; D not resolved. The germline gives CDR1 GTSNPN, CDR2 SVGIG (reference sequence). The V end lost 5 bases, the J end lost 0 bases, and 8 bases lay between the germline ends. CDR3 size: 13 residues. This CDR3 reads CAWEVISGNTIYF. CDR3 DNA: TGTGCCTGGGAGGTAATCTCTGGAAACACCATATATTTT.

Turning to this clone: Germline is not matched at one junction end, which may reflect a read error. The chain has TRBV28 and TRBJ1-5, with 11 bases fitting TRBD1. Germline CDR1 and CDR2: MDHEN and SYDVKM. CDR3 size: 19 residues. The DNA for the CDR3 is TGTGCCGGCAGTCCCCTAAACCCAGGACAGGGGGCGAACAATCAGCCCCAGCATTTT. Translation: CAGSPLNPGQGANNQPQHF.

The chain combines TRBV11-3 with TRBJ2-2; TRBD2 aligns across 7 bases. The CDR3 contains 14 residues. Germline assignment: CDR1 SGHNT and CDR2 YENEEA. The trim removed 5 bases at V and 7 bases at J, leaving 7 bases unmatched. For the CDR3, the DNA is TGTGCCAGCAGCCACAGCGGGACGGGCGGGGAGCTGTTTTTT. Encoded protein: CASSHSGTGGELFF.

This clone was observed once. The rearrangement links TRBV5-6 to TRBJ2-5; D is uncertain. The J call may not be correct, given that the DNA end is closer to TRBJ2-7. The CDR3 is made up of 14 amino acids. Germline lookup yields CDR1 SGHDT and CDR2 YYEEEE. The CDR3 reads CASSLGLVSNEQYF. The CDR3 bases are TGTGCCAGCAGCTTAGGTCTAGTGAGTAACGAGCAGTACTTC.

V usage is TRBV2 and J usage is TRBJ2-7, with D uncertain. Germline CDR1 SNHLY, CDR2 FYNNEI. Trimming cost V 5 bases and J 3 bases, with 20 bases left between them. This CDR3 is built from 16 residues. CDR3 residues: CASSPLARDNSYEQYF. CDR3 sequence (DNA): TGTGCCAGCAGTCCGCTTGCAAGGGATAATAGCTACGAGCAGTACTTC. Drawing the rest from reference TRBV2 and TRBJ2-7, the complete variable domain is EPEVTQTPSHQVTQMGQEVILRCVPISNHLYFYWYRQILGQKVEFLVSFYNNEISEKSEIFDDQFSVERPDGSNFTLKIRSTKLEDSAMYFCASSPLARDNSYEQYFGPGTRLTVT.

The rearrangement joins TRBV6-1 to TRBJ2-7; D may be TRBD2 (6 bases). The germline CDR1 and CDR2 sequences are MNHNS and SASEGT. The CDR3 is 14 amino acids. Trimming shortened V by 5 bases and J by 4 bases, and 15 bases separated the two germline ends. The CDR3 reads CASSQRDWFYEQYF. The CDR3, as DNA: TGTGCCAGCAGTCAGAGGGACTGGTTTTACGAGCAGTACTTC.

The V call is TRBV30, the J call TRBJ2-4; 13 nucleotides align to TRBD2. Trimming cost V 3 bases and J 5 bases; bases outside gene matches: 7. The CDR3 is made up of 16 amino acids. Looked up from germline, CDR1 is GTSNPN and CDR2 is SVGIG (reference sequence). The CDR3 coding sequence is TGTGCCTGGAGACTAGCGGGAGGGGGGCGGCAAAACATTCAGTACTTC. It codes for CAWRLAGGGRQNIQYF.

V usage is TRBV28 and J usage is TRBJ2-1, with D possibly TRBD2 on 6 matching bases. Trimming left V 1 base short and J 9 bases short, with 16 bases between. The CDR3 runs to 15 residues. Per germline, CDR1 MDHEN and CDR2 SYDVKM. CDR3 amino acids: CASSLLGGTTSEQFF. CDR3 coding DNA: TGTGCCAGCAGTTTATTGGGGGGAACTACAAGTGAGCAGTTCTTC.

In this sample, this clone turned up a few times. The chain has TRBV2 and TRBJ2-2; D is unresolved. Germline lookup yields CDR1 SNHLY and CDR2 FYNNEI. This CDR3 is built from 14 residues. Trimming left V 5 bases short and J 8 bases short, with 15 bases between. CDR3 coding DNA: TGTGCCAGCAGTAAGGACGGATCGATGGGGGAGCTGTTTTTT. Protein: CASSKDGSMGELFF.

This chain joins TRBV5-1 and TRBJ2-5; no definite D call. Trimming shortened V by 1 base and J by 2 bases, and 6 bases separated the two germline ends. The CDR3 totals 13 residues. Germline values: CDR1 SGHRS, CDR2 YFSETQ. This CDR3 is CASSLLKQETQYF. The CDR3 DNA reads TGCGCCAGCAGCTTGTTGAAACAAGAGACCCAGTACTTC.

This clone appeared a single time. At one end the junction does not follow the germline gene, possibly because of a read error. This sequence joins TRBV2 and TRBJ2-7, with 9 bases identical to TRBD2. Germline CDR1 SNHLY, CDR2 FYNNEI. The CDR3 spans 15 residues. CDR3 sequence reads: CASSEGLAGSFEQYF. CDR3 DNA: TGTGCCAGCAGTGAAGGGCTAGCGGGATCCTTCGAGCAGTACTTC.

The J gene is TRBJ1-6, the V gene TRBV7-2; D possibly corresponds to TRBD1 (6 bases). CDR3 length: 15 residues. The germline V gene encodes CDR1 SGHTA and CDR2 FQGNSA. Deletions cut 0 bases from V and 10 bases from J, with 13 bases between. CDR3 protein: CASSLAGRGVSPLHF. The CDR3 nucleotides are TGTGCCAGCAGCTTAGCTGGGAGGGGGGTGTCACCCCTCCACTTT.

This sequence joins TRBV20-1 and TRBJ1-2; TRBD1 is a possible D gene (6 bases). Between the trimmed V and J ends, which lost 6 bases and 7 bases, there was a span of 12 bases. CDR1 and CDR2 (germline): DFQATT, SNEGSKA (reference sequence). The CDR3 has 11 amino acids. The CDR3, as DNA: TGCAGTGCCCAAGTGGGGGCTGGCTACACCTTC. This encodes CSAQVGAGYTF.

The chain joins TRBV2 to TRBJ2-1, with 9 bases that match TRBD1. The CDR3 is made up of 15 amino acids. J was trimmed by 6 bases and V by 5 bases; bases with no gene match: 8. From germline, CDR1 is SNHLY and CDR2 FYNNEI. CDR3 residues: CASSPQDRGFNEQFF. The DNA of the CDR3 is TGTGCCAGCAGTCCACAGGACAGGGGATTCAATGAGCAGTTCTTC.

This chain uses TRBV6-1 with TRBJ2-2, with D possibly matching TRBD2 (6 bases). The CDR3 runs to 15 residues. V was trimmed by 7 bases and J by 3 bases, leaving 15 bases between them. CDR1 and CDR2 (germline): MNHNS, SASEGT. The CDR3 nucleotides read TGTGCCAGCAAGAAGGAATGGGGGGACACCGGGGAGCTGTTTTTT. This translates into CASKKEWGDTGELFF.

This CDR3 reads CASTLHSTGTTNEKLFF. The CDR3 DNA is TGTGCCAGCACCCTACATTCAACAGGGACAACTAATGAAAAACTGTTTTTT. The V and J genes are TRBV27 and TRBJ1-4; D may be TRBD1 (6 bases). CDR3 length: 17 residues. CDR1 is MNHEY, CDR2 SMNVEV, per germline (reference sequence). V lost 7 bases, J lost 0 bases, and 18 bases lay in between.

The CDR3 loop is CASSDQGRMKTQYF. CDR3 in DNA: TGTGCCAGTAGCGATCAGGGGCGTATGAAGACCCAGTACTTC. The V gene is TRBV19, the J gene TRBJ2-5; D possibly corresponds to TRBD1 (6 bases). Germline-derived CDR1 and CDR2 are LNHDA and SQIVND (reference sequence). The CDR3 covers 14 residues. Trimming removed 6 bases at V and 6 bases at J, with 17 bases between.

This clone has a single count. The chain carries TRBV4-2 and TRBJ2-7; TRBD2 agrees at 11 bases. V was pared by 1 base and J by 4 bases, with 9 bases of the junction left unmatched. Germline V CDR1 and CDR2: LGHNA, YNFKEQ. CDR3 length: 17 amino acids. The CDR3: CASSQVAGGIIGYEQYF. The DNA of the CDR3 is TGTGCCAGCAGCCAAGTAGCGGGAGGGATCATTGGGTACGAGCAGTACTTC.

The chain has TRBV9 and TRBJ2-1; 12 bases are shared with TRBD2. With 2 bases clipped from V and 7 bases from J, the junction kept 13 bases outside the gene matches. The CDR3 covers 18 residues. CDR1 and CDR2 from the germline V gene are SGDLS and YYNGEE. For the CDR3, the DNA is TGTGCCAGCAGCGTGCTAGCGGGAGGGCCTCTTATTCCGAATGAGCAGTTCTTC. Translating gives CASSVLAGGPLIPNEQFF. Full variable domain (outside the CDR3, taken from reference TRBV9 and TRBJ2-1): DSGVTQTPKHLITATGQRVTLRCSPRSGDLSVYWYQQSLDQGLQFLIQYYNGEERAKGNILERFSAQQFPDLHSELNLSSLELGDSALYFCASSVLAGGPLIPNEQFFGPGTRLTVL.

The CDR3 bases are TGTGCCAGCAGTTATGGACAATCTTACGAGCAGTACTTC. Protein product: CASSYGQSYEQYF. The V gene is TRBV6-5, the J gene TRBJ2-7, with D possibly TRBD1 on 5 matching bases. The germline V gene has CDR1 MNHEY and CDR2 SVGAGI. Deletions cut 3 bases from V and 4 bases from J, with 10 bases between. This CDR3 has 13 amino acids.